This record looks at one T cell receptor (beta chain) sequence and its context. This clonotype was counted between two and nine times. It has no known antigen specificity. Base qualities are not recorded, but no much larger clone differs from it by a single base. These data belong to a study of blood T cells in healthy people across ages (dated by TCRdb to between 2014 and 2017). Background for the entire study: In model experiments, template switching captured roughly one uniquely barcoded TCR beta cDNA molecule for every two T cells. The study measured age-related changes in TCR beta repertoire diversity using deep sequencing normalized with unique cDNA molecular identifiers. Four age groups were formed from the donors: young (average approximately 15 years), middle-aged (around 40), aged (over 55) and long-lived (roughly 88). To avoid experimental bias, donors of different ages were spread randomly across the sequencing lanes. Two additional independent replicas of 1 million unique cDNA reads from the same blood draw were analyzed for two donors (one aged 18 to 29 and one aged 80 or older).

Counted from cysteine to phenylalanine, this CDR3 has 13 amino acids. Solely the CDR3 DNA is kept, with 39 bases framed from the first base. The germline V gene (reference sequence) gives CDR1 as LGHDT and CDR2 as YNNKEL. V and J are truncated by 5 bases and 6 bases respectively, leaving an intervening sequence of 11 bases. Library method: 5' RACE. The sequencer listed for this sample is Illumina HiSeq 2500. A second PCR of roughly 7 to 11 cycles was performed with a sample-barcoded 5' primer and a J-beta primer mix. A template-switch 5' adaptor carrying 12 random nucleotides introduced a unique molecular identifier onto each TCR beta cDNA molecule. Each sample yielded at least 2.5 million CDR3-containing paired-end reads. First-strand cDNA was synthesized from all RNA with the Mint cDNA synthesis kit, primed by a TRBC-specific oligonucleotide. Following uracil-DNA glycosylase treatment, all cDNA underwent a first 18-cycle PCR with the universal primers M1SS and BC2_uni_R. Turning to the authors' computational methods: For normalization, 1 million high-quality reads were randomly selected from each sample, with every read carrying a distinct molecular identifier. Reads with shared molecular identifiers were discarded instead of being binned into consensus sequences. MiTCR, set to a Q25 quality threshold and the strictest error-elimination algorithm, was used for CDR3 identification, clonotype clustering and error correction. Lower-bound total TCR beta diversity was estimated with a nonparametric unseen species model using Euler transformation. The public reads were quality trimmed at Q25 with fastp and then assembled into clones with MiXCR by TCRdb, keeping productive beta chains. Under each unique CDR3 protein, matching rows form one entry showing the most common genes and DNA. The V and J calls come from TCRdb's annotation, not from the publication. In this sample the table shows approximately 680,000 distinct CDR3 sequences, about 32% of which occur a single time. 15% to 19% of the sample lies in the top ten.

Donors were around 37 systemically healthy Caucasian individuals from Russia aged 6 to 90 years. Each donor gave about 9.7 milliliters of peripheral blood, drawn into EDTA-treated Vacutainer tubes. PBMCs were isolated by Ficoll-Paque density-gradient centrifugation, with at least 6 million obtained per sample. Total RNA, at least 6 micrograms per sample, was extracted from PBMCs with Trizol reagent. For every donor, an aliquot of PBMCs went through flow cytometry to measure the percentages of naive CD45RAhigh/CD27high T cells. The full study reports these points: Compared with the aged group, the long-lived group had more naive CD4+ T cells, fewer expanded clones and increased TCR diversity, suggesting age selection. Because donor CMV infection status was unknown, age-related changes in expanded clonotypes were potentially confounded. Bulk unsorted PBMC profiling prevented conclusive comparison of naive and antigen-experienced compartments. There was a strong correlation between observed TCR beta diversity and the percentage of naive T cells measured by flow cytometry. Observed TCR beta diversity per million T cells fell roughly linearly with age, and a significant reduction was already apparent by age approximately 40. Total diversity estimates from one million sequenced T cells were considered lower bounds and underestimates.

This sequence uses TRBV3-1 and TRBJ2-1, with the D call perhaps TRBD1 or TRBD2, as 6 bases match in each case. Input material: blood. The sequence derives from a woman aged 80 or over in good health. Donor details come from another sample of the same person, matched by shared clones. CDR3 protein: CASSYRGRNEQFF. The DNA is as follows: TGTGCCAGCAGCTACCGGGGGCGCAATGAGCAGTTCTTC.